Listed below are T cell receptor beta chains from one sample, sequenced in a study of TIL therapy for anti-PD-1-resistant metastatic lung cancer. The data were produced by immunoSEQ multiplex PCR, yet TCRdb's version contains in-frame clones alone and is incomplete. This sample carries 10,000 to 12,000 clones, about 60% of them seen once, and the ten largest clones take roughly an eighth. Sequenced material: tumor tissue, taken at baseline. The receptors were gathered from a person between 30 and 80 years old with non-small cell lung cancer. CDR3s include the opening cysteine and the closing phenylalanine or tryptophan. D genes are given only for firm matches. Not all rows give a size; the values are once, few, many and, for expanded clones, a class.

.	TRBV6-1	.	TRBJ2-7	CASSEAWHEQYF	TGTGCCAGCAGTGAAGCCTGGCACGAGCAGTACTTC
large	TRBV7-3	.	TRBJ2-7	CASSLGPVGRQYF	TGTGCCAGCAGCTTAGGGCCGGTGGGGAGGCAATACTTC
few	TRBV25-1	.	TRBJ1-2	CASSEYRDYGYTF	TGTGCCAGCAGTGAATACAGGGACTATGGCTACACCTTC
.	TRBV11-3	.	TRBJ2-7	CASSFSETSEQYF	TGTGCCAGCAGCTTCAGCGAGACTTCCGAGCAGTACTTC
.	TRBV25-1	.	TRBJ1-1	CASSDRGAGNTEAFF	TGTGCCAGCAGTGATCGGGGGGCAGGGAACACTGAAGCTTTCTTT
few	TRBV6-5	.	TRBJ2-7	CAISESSYEQYF	TGTGCCATCAGTGAGTCCTCCTACGAGCAGTACTTC
.	TRBV7-8	.	TRBJ1-3	CASSLGWNSGNTIYF	TGTGCCAGCAGCTTAGGGTGGAACTCTGGAAACACCATATATTTT
.	TRBV11-2	TRBD1	TRBJ2-1	CASSAGDRVVEQFF	TGTGCCAGCAGCGCGGGGGACAGGGTCGTCGAGCAGTTCTTC
.	TRBV5-1	TRBD1	TRBJ2-7	CASSLALGTGTYEQYF	TGCGCCAGCAGCTTGGCCCTGGGGACAGGAACCTACGAGCAGTACTTC
few	TRBV7-7	.	TRBJ1-5	CASSLVVRDGSNQPQHF	TGTGCTAGCAGCTTAGTTGTACGGGACGGCAGCAATCAGCCCCAGCATTTT
.	TRBV6-5	.	TRBJ2-7	CASSSSNSGVLYF	TGTGCCAGCAGTTCCTCAAACTCAGGGGTTCTGTACTTC
.	TRBV7-3	.	TRBJ2-3	CASSLRSGTDTQYF	TGTGCCAGCAGCCTGAGAAGCGGCACAGATACGCAGTATTTT
few	TRBV7-8	.	TRBJ2-7	CASRGGGSPYEQYF	TGTGCCAGCAGGGGGGGCGGGAGCCCCTACGAGCAGTACTTC
.	TRBV28	.	TRBJ2-2	CASSPQTANTGELFF	TGTGCCAGCAGTCCACAGACAGCGAACACCGGGGAGCTGTTTTTT
few	TRBV5-6	.	TRBJ1-2	CASSLWQGVEGYTF	TGTGCCAGCAGCTTGTGGCAGGGCGTGGAGGGCTACACCTTC
.	TRBV5-1	TRBD1	TRBJ1-1	CASSFTQGRTEAFF	TGCGCCAGCAGCTTCACACAGGGGAGGACTGAAGCTTTCTTT
few	TRBV19	.	TRBJ2-7	CASSTGGSLSYEQYF	TGTGCCAGTAGTACAGGTGGGAGCCTCTCCTACGAGCAGTACTTC
.	TRBV5-1	TRBD1	TRBJ1-1	CASSPDRATEAFF	TGCGCCAGCAGCCCTGACAGGGCCACTGAAGCTTTCTTT
.	TRBV5-5	.	TRBJ2-7	CASSFDISYEQYF	TGTGCCAGCAGCTTTGACATCTCCTACGAGCAGTACTTC
.	TRBV2	.	TRBJ2-1	CASSERVSEYNEQFF	TGTGCCAGCAGTGAGCGGGTGTCAGAGTACAATGAGCAGTTCTTC
.	TRBV19	.	TRBJ2-7	CASTRSGWSYEQYF	TGTGCCAGTACCAGATCGGGGTGGTCCTACGAGCAGTACTTC
.	TRBV7-3	.	TRBJ2-5	CASSLGPVGRQYF	TGTGCCAGCAGCTTAGGGCCGGTGGGGAGGCAATACTTC
.	TRBV11-2	TRBD2	TRBJ2-1	CASSTGLAGRGEQFF	TGTGCCAGCAGCACGGGACTAGCGGGGCGGGGTGAGCAGTTCTTC
medium-sized	TRBV7-9	.	TRBJ1-6	CASSFGTGNNSPLHF	TGTGCCAGCAGCTTTGGAACTGGGAATAATTCACCCCTCCACTTT
.	TRBV2	.	TRBJ2-3	CASTRDSFTDTQYF	TGTGCCAGCACCCGGGACTCCTTCACAGATACGCAGTATTTT